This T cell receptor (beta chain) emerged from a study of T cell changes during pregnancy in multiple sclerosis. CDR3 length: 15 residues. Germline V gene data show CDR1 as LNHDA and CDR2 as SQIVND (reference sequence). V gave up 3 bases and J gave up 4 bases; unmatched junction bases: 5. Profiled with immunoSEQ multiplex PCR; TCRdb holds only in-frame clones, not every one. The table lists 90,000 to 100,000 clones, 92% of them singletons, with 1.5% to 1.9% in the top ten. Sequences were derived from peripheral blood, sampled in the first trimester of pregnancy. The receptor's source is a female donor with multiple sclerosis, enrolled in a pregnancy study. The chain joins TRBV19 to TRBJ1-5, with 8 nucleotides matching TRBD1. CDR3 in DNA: TGTGCCAGTAGTATCCGCCAGGGGGCTAATCAGCCCCAGCATTTT. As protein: CASSIRQGANQPQHF.